The clone carrying this T cell receptor (beta chain) was observed many times. As yet, its antigen is unknown. On the day of bone marrow donation, the related graft donor provided peripheral blood. This specimen belongs to a study of T cells after posttransplantation cyclophosphamide. Study observations and caveats: Later post-transplant blood repertoires were often dominated by donor CD8+ memory clones. Tissue-infiltrating T cells from skin or gut overlapped little with blood T cells.

The CDR3 length is 13 residues. J lost 4 bases, V lost 6 bases, and 3 bases had no gene match. The repertoire was sequenced with immunoSEQ multiplex PCR; TCRdb's copy has only in-frame clones and lacks some. The sample has about 30,000 clones, none seen only once. The source is a woman aged 60-70 years in good health, CMV-negative, and a related stem cell transplant donor. The sample consisted of PBMCs. The chain combines TRBV12-3 or TRBV12-4 with TRBJ2-3; 8 nucleotides agree with TRBD1. Written as DNA, the CDR3 is TGTGCCAGCAGAGCGACAGGGGCAGATACGCAGTATTTT. Translation gives CASRATGADTQYF.